Shown below are 22 T cell receptor beta chains from a single sample sequenced in a study of cytomegalovirus exposure and HLA in healthy donors. PCR primers comprised 60 Vbeta and 13 Jbeta primers. Sequencing was performed with immunoSEQ multiplex PCR; in TCRdb, only in-frame clones are kept and a portion is missing. The sample has 100,000 to 150,000 clones, 70% to 85% seen once. Sample: PBMCs. The source of these receptors is a man aged 18 to 30 in good health and CMV-seronegative.

The V gene is TRBV2, the J gene TRBJ2-5, with TRBD1 matching over 8 bases. The end of the DNA fits TRBJ2-7 better, so the J call may be wrong. Germline V lookup: CDR1 SNHLY, CDR2 FYNNEI. The CDR3 totals 16 residues. CDR3 protein: CASSEPGRGLRTEQYF. The CDR3 bases are TGTGCCAGCAGTGAACCGGGCAGGGGGCTGAGAACCGAGCAGTACTTC.

This chain joins TRBV5-1 and TRBJ2-5; 13 positions match TRBD2. The CDR3 is 14 amino acids. The germline V gene has CDR1 SGHRS and CDR2 YFSETQ. The junction had 3 bases not matched to a gene; V was cut back by 4 bases and J by 6 bases. This CDR3 is CASSEGLAGKTQYF. The CDR3, as DNA: TGCGCCAGCAGCGAGGGACTAGCGGGAAAGACCCAGTACTTC.

The rearrangement uses TRBV7-8 and TRBJ2-7, with TRBD2 matching 9 bases. This CDR3 comprises 16 residues. The V and J ends lost 0 bases and 4 bases, in that order; junction bases with no gene match: 7. From germline, CDR1 is SGHVS and CDR2 FQNEAQ. CDR3 coding DNA: TGTGCCAGCAGCTTAGCGCGAGCGGGGGGCCGGTACGAGCAGTACTTC. It specifies CASSLARAGGRYEQYF.

V gene TRBV15 combines with J gene TRBJ1-5; unclear D gene. Between the trimmed V and J ends, which lost 6 bases and 7 bases, there was a span of 13 bases. The CDR3 has 13 amino acids. CDR1 and CDR2 (germline): LNHNV, YYDKDF (reference sequence). Here the CDR3 DNA reads TGTGCCACCAGTCCTACGCGGGGACAGCCCCAGCATTTT. Translation gives CATSPTRGQPQHF.

The rearrangement uses TRBV7-7 and TRBJ2-7; TRBD2 matches at 7 bases. The CDR3 is 13 amino acids. The V and J ends lost 5 bases and 4 bases, in that order; junction bases with no gene match: 5. Germline-derived CDR1 and CDR2 are SSHAT and FNYEAQ (reference sequence). This CDR3 is CASSRDYYYEQYF. Written as DNA, the CDR3 is TGTGCCAGCAGCCGGGACTACTATTACGAGCAGTACTTC.

The V gene is TRBV2, the J gene TRBJ2-5; 7 bases agree with TRBD1. The germline CDR1 and CDR2 sequences are SNHLY and FYNNEI. The CDR3 extends over 15 amino acids. V shed 6 bases, J shed 1 base, and the junction held 8 bases outside the gene matches. CDR3 nucleotides: TGTGCCAGCAGCGACCCGGGACAGACCCAAGAGACCCAGTACTTC. It specifies CASSDPGQTQETQYF.

The chain combines TRBV7-6 with TRBJ1-2, with D possibly matching TRBD1 (6 bases). The CDR3 loop spans 13 amino acids. Germline CDR1 SGHVS, CDR2 FNYEAQ. Trimming took 2 bases from V and 8 from J, leaving 12 bases between them. CDR3 residues: CASSLQGLGGYTF. For the CDR3, the DNA is TGTGCCAGCAGCTTACAGGGGCTCGGGGGCTACACCTTC.

The chain recombines TRBV5-1 with TRBJ1-1, with 9 positions matching TRBD1. The V and J ends lost 2 bases and 7 bases, in that order; junction bases with no gene match: 6. The CDR3 totals 14 residues. The V gene's germline CDR1 is SGHRS and CDR2 YFSETQ. Here the CDR3 reads CASSLQGAQDEAFF. The CDR3 DNA follows: TGCGCCAGCAGCTTACAGGGGGCGCAGGATGAAGCTTTCTTT.

The V gene is TRBV2, the J gene TRBJ2-7; 7 nucleotides line up with TRBD1. The CDR3 covers 15 residues. The germline gives CDR1 SNHLY, CDR2 FYNNEI. The V segment lost 7 bases and the J segment 5 bases; nucleotides outside the gene matches: 14. CDR3 sequence (DNA): TGTGCCAGCACCCCAGGTAGGGGACAGAGCCACGAGCAGTACTTC. Translating it yields CASTPGRGQSHEQYF.

This chain links TRBV5-1 with TRBJ2-7, with 8 bases fitting TRBD2. The CDR3 is made up of 16 amino acids. V gave up 0 bases and J gave up 0 bases; unmatched junction bases: 5. Germline V lookup: CDR1 SGHRS, CDR2 YFSETQ. CDR3 sequence: CASSLALRGVSYEQYF. The CDR3 DNA reads TGCGCCAGCAGCTTGGCCTTGCGGGGGGTCTCCTACGAGCAGTACTTC.

V and J are TRBV28 and TRBJ1-5, with D possibly being TRBD1 (5 bases). V gave up 7 bases and J gave up 3 bases, with 13 bases separating them. Germline CDR1 is MDHEN and CDR2 is SYDVKM. The CDR3 loop spans 14 amino acids. The CDR3 region has the DNA TGTGCCAGCAAGAGGAGGGGATTCAATCAGCCCCAGCATTTT. Its protein is CASKRRGFNQPQHF. Looking up the rest from reference TRBV28 and TRBJ1-5 gives the full variable domain: DVKVTQSSRYLVKRTGEKVFLECVQDMDHENMFWYRQDPGLGLRLIYFSYDVKMKEKGDIPEGYSVSREKKERFSLILESASTNQTSMYLCASKRRGFNQPQHFGDGTRLSIL.

The chain combines TRBV19 with TRBJ1-4; 10 nucleotides align to TRBD1. V trimming: 5 bases; J trimming: 4 bases; junction bases outside the gene matches: 1. CDR3 length equals 14 residues. Germline V CDR1 and CDR2: LNHDA, SQIVND (reference sequence). The DNA for the CDR3 is TGTGCCAGTAGTCGGGACAGGGGTAATGAAAAACTGTTTTTT. Amino acid sequence: CASSRDRGNEKLFF.

This clone appeared a few times. The V call is TRBV18, the J call TRBJ1-3; 9 bases map to TRBD1. The CDR3 has 16 residues. Germline CDR1 is KGHSH and CDR2 is LQKENI. Trimming at V came to 4 bases and at J to 4 bases, leaving 8 bases not matched to a gene. The CDR3 region has the DNA TGTGCCAGCTCACGACTACAGGGGGCTGGAGGAAACACCATATATTTT. It encodes CASSRLQGAGGNTIYF. The variable domain in full, completed from reference TRBV18 and TRBJ1-3, reads NAGVMQNPRHLVRRRGQEARLRCSPMKGHSHVYWYRQLPEEGLKFMVYLQKENIIDESGMPKERFSAEFPKEGPSILRIQQVVRGDSAAYFCASSRLQGAGGNTIYFGEGSWLTVV.

V is TRBV9 and J is TRBJ2-3; D is perhaps TRBD1 (5 bases). The V gene lost 4 bases and the J gene lost 2 bases, with 14 bases spanning the gap. CDR1 and CDR2 from the germline V gene are SGDLS and YYNGEE. CDR3 size: 15 residues. The CDR3 region has the DNA TGTGCCAGCAGCAGGGGCCCAGGACCCACAGATACGCAGTATTTT. Its protein product is CASSRGPGPTDTQYF.

The chain links TRBV7-3 to TRBJ2-5; possibly TRBD2 for D (6 bases). The CDR3 has 19 amino acids. Germline lookup yields CDR1 SGHTA and CDR2 FQGTGA. Trimming removed 8 bases from V and 2 bases from J, with 30 bases in between. CDR3 sequence (DNA): TGTGCCAGCTCTCTGCGGGGCGGAGGACCAGGGACTTCGCAAGAGACCCAGTACTTC. The encoded protein is CASSLRGGGPGTSQETQYF.

The chain has TRBV2 and TRBJ1-1, with TRBD1 matching over 10 bases. CDR1 SNHLY and CDR2 FYNNEI come from the germline V gene. V lost 4 bases to trimming and J lost 5 bases; unmatched junction nucleotides: 10. This CDR3 is 16 amino acids long. The CDR3 region has the DNA TGTGCCAGCAGTGTTAAGGGACAGGGGACGAGAACTGAAGCTTTCTTT. It encodes CASSVKGQGTRTEAFF.

The rearrangement links TRBV7-6 to TRBJ2-7; the D gene is possibly TRBD1 (5 bases). The CDR3 is 13 residues long. Trimming took 1 base from V and 4 from J, leaving 8 bases between them. Germline-derived CDR1 and CDR2 are SGHVS and FNYEAQ. For the CDR3, the DNA is TGTGCCAGCAGCTTAGGGGCAGGGTACGAGCAGTACTTC. As protein: CASSLGAGYEQYF.

A few counts support this clone. The chain has TRBV2 and TRBJ1-1, with a possible D match to TRBD1 (6 bases). Trimming took off 4 bases at V and 1 base at J, with 7 bases between the two ends. From germline, CDR1 is SNHLY and CDR2 FYNNEI. The CDR3 loop spans 13 amino acids. This chain's CDR3 is CASSGGGNTEAFF. CDR3 coding DNA: TGTGCCAGCAGTGGAGGGGGGAACACTGAAGCTTTCTTT.

This chain's CDR3 is CASSLGIAGGRLSYNEQFF. The CDR3 DNA reads TGCGCCAGCAGCCTAGGTATAGCGGGGGGGCGCCTCTCCTACAATGAGCAGTTCTTC. This chain connects TRBV5-1 to TRBJ2-1, with 11 nucleotides matching TRBD2. Trimming removed 4 bases from V and 0 bases from J; junction bases left unmatched: 12. The CDR3 has 19 residues. Germline V gives CDR1 SGHRS, CDR2 YFSETQ.

V gene TRBV19 combines with J gene TRBJ1-2; a possible D gene is TRBD1 (6 bases). V dropped 6 bases and J dropped 4 bases, with 15 bases sitting between them. The germline V gene has CDR1 LNHDA and CDR2 SQIVND (reference sequence). CDR3 length equals 14 residues. The CDR3 bases are TGTGCCAGTAGAACAGGGCCTGACTTCTATGGCTACACCTTC. Translated: CASRTGPDFYGYTF.

The chain combines TRBV5-1 with TRBJ1-4; D perhaps matches TRBD1 (6 bases). The CDR3 consists of 16 residues. V was pared by 4 bases and J by 3 bases, with 16 bases between. Germline V gives CDR1 SGHRS, CDR2 YFSETQ. CDR3: CASSPGQSPANEKLFF. As DNA, the CDR3 is TGCGCCAGCAGCCCCGGACAGAGCCCGGCTAATGAAAAACTGTTTTTT.

This chain links TRBV5-8 with TRBJ2-1, with 9 bases aligning to TRBD1. CDR1 is SGHTS and CDR2 is YDEGEE in the germline V gene. This CDR3 is 15 amino acids long. V trimming: 2 bases; J trimming: 3 bases; junction bases outside the gene matches: 3. CDR3 nucleotides: TGTGCCAGCAGCTTACCGGGACAGGGCTACAATGAGCAGTTCTTC. Translating gives CASSLPGQGYNEQFF.